The 4 T cell receptor beta chains reported below all come from one sample, sequenced in a study of response to subunit inactivated influenza vaccine. Using its own MiXCR run on the RT-PCR reads, TCRdb lists one record per CDR3 protein. The sample has roughly 700,000 distinct CDR3 sequences; about a sixth are singletons. Material: PBMCs from blood, obtained 11 to 12 days after vaccination. The receptors were gathered from a man between 45 and 60 years old who received an inactivated influenza vaccine.

This chain uses TRBV20-1 with TRBJ2-2, with TRBD1 matching 11 bases. Losses at the gene ends were 4 bases for V and 3 bases for J; bases not matched to a gene: 4. The germline V gene encodes CDR1 DFQATT and CDR2 SNEGSKA (reference sequence). The CDR3 covers 15 residues. CDR3 sequence: CSATGTGGDTGELFF. The CDR3 DNA is TGCAGTGCTACCGGGACAGGGGGTGACACCGGGGAGCTGTTTTTT.

This sequence joins TRBV6-1 and TRBJ2-5, with 9 bases that match TRBD2. The CDR3 is 15 amino acids. From germline, CDR1 is MNHNS and CDR2 SASEGT. V trimming: 6 bases; J trimming: 5 bases; junction bases outside the gene matches: 10. The CDR3 loop reads CASRLYSGLAETQYF. CDR3 nucleotides: TGTGCCAGCAGACTTTATTCGGGACTAGCCGAGACCCAGTACTTC.

This clonotype showed up many times. V and J are TRBV24-1 and TRBJ1-2, with a weak D call TRBD1 (5 bases). V lost 9 bases and J 3 bases, leaving 13 bases between the germline ends. The CDR3 consists of 13 residues. CDR1 is KGHDR, CDR2 SFDVKD, per germline. The CDR3 here is CATQGEQDYGYTF. The CDR3 DNA follows: TGTGCCACCCAGGGAGAACAAGACTATGGCTACACCTTC.

This CDR3 reads CASSFPRGRVILSYNEQFF. CDR3 nucleotides: TGTGCCAGCAGTTTTCCTCGCGGGAGAGTTATTTTGTCCTACAATGAGCAGTTCTTC. The chain uses TRBV6-2 or TRBV6-3 and TRBJ2-1; 7 bases are a match to TRBD2. Germline V gene sequence: CDR1 MNHEY, CDR2 SVGEGT. This CDR3 spans 19 amino acids. Trimming at V came to 4 bases and at J to 1 base, leaving 16 bases not matched to a gene.